The 13 T cell receptor beta chains reported below all come from one sample, sequenced in a study of spatial heterogeneity in lung cancer. The time point here: sample taken at primary tumor resection. The study sequenced unsorted whole RNA from tumor, nontumor lung or frozen PBMC. TCRdb redid the calling of the 5' RACE reads with MiXCR, one entry per CDR3 protein. Counted here are thousands of distinct CDR3 sequences, approximately 7% occurring once; the ten biggest clones make up around 20%. The source was normal lung tissue next to the tumor, collected at surgery. The receptors derive from a male donor with early-stage non-small cell lung cancer.

This clonotype is labeled medium-sized. The CDR3 loop reads CASSTPSGRGDTQYF. The DNA of the CDR3 is TGTGCCAGCAGCACGCCTAGCGGGAGGGGAGATACGCAGTATTTT. The chain combines TRBV13 with TRBJ2-3; 12 bases line up with TRBD2. Per the germline V gene, CDR1 is PRHDT and CDR2 is FYEKMQ (reference sequence). The CDR3 contains 15 residues. V was clipped by 5 bases and J by 5 bases; unmatched bases: 5.

This clonotype has ten or more counts. This chain uses TRBV7-9 with TRBJ2-3; weak D call: TRBD2 (5 bases). Germline CDR1 is SEHNR and CDR2 is FQNEAQ (reference sequence). The CDR3 runs to 16 residues. The germline V and J ends were trimmed by 5 bases and 3 bases, with 18 bases remaining between them. The CDR3 DNA follows: TGTGCCAGCAGCCCCTGGGAGCGCGAGGGAACAGATACGCAGTATTTT. It translates to CASSPWEREGTDTQYF. The variable domain in full, with the rest retrieved from reference TRBV7-9 and TRBJ2-3, is DTGVSQNPRHKITKRGQNVTFRCDPISEHNRLYWYRQTLGQGPEFLTYFQNEAQLEKSRLLSDRFSAERPKGSFSTLEIQRTEQGDSAMYLCASSPWEREGTDTQYFGPGTRLTVL.

This clonotype was found many times. J is TRBJ2-5 and V is TRBV12-3 or TRBV12-4, with 13 bases aligning to TRBD2. The ends lost 3 bases at V and 6 bases at J; junction bases unmatched: 10. The CDR3 consists of 17 residues. CDR3 region: CASSFESGTSGIQTQYF. CDR3 nucleotides: TGTGCCAGCAGTTTCGAGTCCGGGACTAGCGGGATTCAGACCCAGTACTTC.

This clonotype was detected many times. The chain combines TRBV20-1 with TRBJ2-1; 15 nucleotides align to TRBD2. Unmatched junction bases numbered 11, after V lost 1 base and J lost 1 base. Germline V lookup: CDR1 DFQATT, CDR2 SNEGSKA (reference sequence). This CDR3 has 20 amino acids. CDR3 DNA: TGCAGTGCTAGAGCCCTGGGGGGACTAGCGGGGGGTCCTTCCTACAATGAGCAGTTCTTC. Its protein product is CSARALGGLAGGPSYNEQFF.

By share, this clonotype counts as medium-sized. The chain carries TRBV29-1 and TRBJ1-1, with D perhaps TRBD1 (6 bases). CDR1 and CDR2 from the germline V gene are SQVTM and ANQGSEA. The V end was cut by 5 bases, the J end by 8 bases, with 9 bases between. The CDR3 consists of 10 residues. The CDR3 coding sequence is TGCAGCGTTTCCGGGACAGAAGCTTTCTTT. Its protein is CSVSGTEAFF.

The chain couples TRBV15 to TRBJ1-1; possible D gene TRBD1, 5 bases. This CDR3 has 15 residues. Germline V gene data show CDR1 as LNHNV and CDR2 as YYDKDF (reference sequence). Trimming left V 3 bases short and J 11 bases short, with 22 bases between. The CDR3 sequence is CATSRQGGSTLAAFF. The CDR3 DNA is TGTGCCACCAGCAGGCAGGGAGGATCTACATTGGCTGCTTTCTTT.

By sample share, this clonotype is medium-sized (0.01 to 0.1%). V is TRBV7-9 and J is TRBJ1-6; D is undetermined. CDR1 and CDR2 from the germline V gene are SEHNR and FQNEAQ (reference sequence). V was trimmed by 1 base and J by 10 bases, leaving 5 bases between them. CDR3 length equals 12 residues. The CDR3 DNA sequence: TGTGCCAGCAGCTTAGAAGGGTCACCCCTCCACTTT. This codes for CASSLEGSPLHF.

The sample holds many counts of this clonotype. V is TRBV27 and J is TRBJ2-3, with D unresolved. The length of the CDR3 is 15 residues. Trimming took 2 bases from V and 0 from J, leaving 9 bases between them. The V gene's germline CDR1 is MNHEY and CDR2 SMNVEV (reference sequence). CDR3 sequence reads: CASSLVQLSTDTQYF. The CDR3 nucleotides read TGTGCCAGCAGTTTAGTACAGTTGAGCACAGATACGCAGTATTTT.

This clonotype is medium-sized in the sample. This sequence joins TRBV7-9 and TRBJ2-1; 12 bases align to TRBD2. CDR3 size: 15 residues. Germline V gene sequence: CDR1 SEHNR, CDR2 FQNEAQ (reference sequence). Trimming at V came to 4 bases and at J to 7 bases, leaving 5 bases not matched to a gene. CDR3 in amino acids: CASSWTSGIGNEQFF. The CDR3, as DNA: TGTGCCAGCAGCTGGACTAGCGGGATAGGTAATGAGCAGTTCTTC.

V is TRBV29-1 and J is TRBJ1-1; perhaps TRBD1 as D (5 bases). This CDR3 spans 14 amino acids. Germline V gene lookup returns CDR1 SQVTM and CDR2 ANQGSEA. Between the trimmed V and J ends, which lost 6 bases and 0 bases, there was a span of 14 bases. The CDR3 DNA follows: TGCAGCGTCTTCTCTGGGGCCATGAACACTGAAGCTTTCTTT. Amino acids: CSVFSGAMNTEAFF.

In this sample, this clonotype turned up a few times. This chain uses TRBV6-5 with TRBJ1-2; a possible D gene is TRBD1 (5 bases). With 2 bases removed from V and 1 base from J, the gap between germline ends came to 8 bases. Looked up from germline, CDR1 is MNHEY and CDR2 is SVGAGI. This CDR3 spans 14 amino acids. The CDR3 sequence is CASSYGGRNYGYTF. The CDR3 DNA is TGTGCCAGCAGTTACGGGGGTCGTAACTATGGCTACACCTTC.

This clonotype came up many times. The chain uses TRBV30 and TRBJ2-2; no definite D call. Germline lookup yields CDR1 GTSNPN and CDR2 SVGIG (reference sequence). This CDR3 comprises 13 residues. V gave up 3 bases and J gave up 7 bases, with 12 bases separating them. The CDR3, as DNA: TGTGCCTGGAGCCGAGGTATTAACGGGGAGCTGTTTTTT. Its translation is CAWSRGINGELFF.

By share of the sample, this clonotype is medium-sized. The gene calls are TRBV29-1 and TRBJ2-1, with 7 bases fitting TRBD2. After removal of 6 bases from V and 5 bases from J, the junction contained 7 bases not matched to a gene. This CDR3 contains 13 residues. Germline values: CDR1 SQVTM, CDR2 ANQGSEA. CDR3 amino acids: CSVIAGFNNEQFF. The CDR3 region has the DNA TGCAGCGTCATAGCGGGTTTTAACAATGAGCAGTTCTTC.